This TCR beta chain was recovered during a study of T cell changes during pregnancy in multiple sclerosis. The table lists this clone with a count of one. Using immunoSEQ multiplex PCR, the repertoire was profiled, and TCRdb retains in-frame clones only, with some absent. The data contain 40,000 to 45,000 clones, more than 80% of them singletons. Sequencing was performed on CD4+ T cells from peripheral blood mononuclear cells, taken before pregnancy. The source is a female donor with multiple sclerosis, enrolled in a pregnancy study.

Here the CDR3 DNA reads TGTGCCAGTAGTCTAGGGGGCGTCGACTATGGCTACACCTTC. It specifies CASSLGGVDYGYTF. This chain joins TRBV19 and TRBJ1-2, with 7 bases matching TRBD1. In germline, CDR1 is LNHDA, CDR2 SQIVND (reference sequence). V gave up 5 bases and J gave up 3 bases; unmatched junction bases: 6. The CDR3 extends over 14 amino acids.